This T cell receptor beta chain is drawn from a study of blood T cell repertoires in COVID-19. Overall study context: The cDNA or gDNA used as material had been derived from T cells, B-cell-depleted T cells, or PBMCs.

Clones were read by immunoSEQ multiplex PCR, and TCRdb kept only the in-frame ones, dropping some. Here the sample spans about 200,000 clones, 80% to 90% being singletons. The germline V gene has CDR1 SGHTA and CDR2 FQGNSA. V lost 6 bases and J 10 bases, leaving 19 bases between the germline ends. This CDR3 spans 14 amino acids. The sequenced sample consisted of peripheral blood. J is TRBJ2-1 and V is TRBV7-2, with D tentatively TRBD2 (6 bases). This clonotype was obtained from a woman aged 40 to 50 with active or convalescent COVID-19. The DNA of the CDR3 is TGTGCCAGCAGTTACTCCGGGACTCGAATGGAGCAGTTCTTC. Residues: CASSYSGTRMEQFF.